The sequence of this T cell receptor (beta chain) was determined in a study of cytomegalovirus exposure and HLA in healthy donors (dated by TCRdb to about 2017). With regard to the full study: In an earlier analysis of under 750 of the donors, 250 to 350 Gb of sequence data and some 100 million unique TCR beta sequences from approximately 180 million T cells were reported. Besides the first cohort of about 730 subjects, a separate validation cohort made up of 120 or so different subjects was used. Five DR-DQ haplotypes were treated as single units for association and clustering because of strong linkage in the cohort. An earlier analysis of 587 of the donors used high-throughput TCR beta sequencing to judge whether each TCR beta V gene segment behaved as functional or pseudogenic. Class I and class II HLA loci were covered by the typing at four-digit resolution. All discovery cohort repertoires had been generated on a single sequencing platform. To study patterns of TCR occurrence, a later analysis re-analyzed previously published TCR beta repertoires from 550 to 800 donors and added high-resolution HLA genotyping. Around 300 gigabases of sequencing data and tens of millions of unique TCR sequences were included in an early release covering around 650 HLA-typed donors. The study profiled the T cell repertoires of under 700 subjects by immunosequencing and related them to cytomegalovirus serostatus. Among some 410 genotyped donors of the cohort, an average of around 240,000 unique TCR beta nucleotide sequences was sequenced per donor, of which about 19% were non-productive. The genetic ancestry cluster associated with self-reported Caucasian donors included 81% of the roughly 390 genotyped donors. High-throughput TCR immunosequencing, statistical association of individual TCRs with disease status, and machine learning were combined to predict cytomegalovirus infection status. Typing coverage varied by locus: roughly 620-640 donors for A, B, C, DRB1 and DQB1; 522 for DQA1; over 600 for DPA1; approximately 470 for DPB1. In a later genetic analysis, genome-wide SNP genotypes for 398 of the 666 donors were used, and that subset was treated as a discovery cohort. The later analysis used no new phenotypic data to find candidate immune exposures, relying instead on TCR beta sequences and their occurrence across donors. Donor age, sex, ethnicity and CMV serostatus were compiled together with the repertoire data. The study aimed to test whether signatures of past pathogen exposure could be identified by cataloging public T cell receptors.

The library was obtained by the immunoSEQ multiplex PCR assay. For the multiplex PCR, a mixture combining 60 forward primers for TCR Vbeta segments and 13 reverse primers for TCR Jbeta segments was used. The CDR3 region of rearranged TCR beta genes was amplified from genomic DNA by a multiplex PCR assay. Amplified TCR beta libraries were sequenced as 87-base-pair reads on the Illumina HiSeq System. Per the authors' processing: A later analysis counted approximately 84 million unique TCR beta chains across the 666 repertoires, and 10 million to 11 million of these chains were shared by at least two donors. Raw reads were error-corrected and collapsed into unique sequences by a nearest-neighbor algorithm in which closely related sequences were merged to remove PCR and sequencing errors. Alignment of CDR3 sequences to IMGT reference sequences was used to assign V, D and J gene segments. For a sequence to be retained, a match of at least six nucleotides to both a V gene segment and a J gene segment was required. A rearrangement was called productive if the CDR3 had no stop codons and remained in frame with V and J, and every other rearrangement was called non-productive. Following IMGT convention, CDR3 was defined as the stretch from the second conserved V-encoded cysteine up to the conserved J-encoded phenylalanine. The earlier analysis of fewer than 750 of the donors excluded sequences that lacked an unambiguous match to a single V gene segment. An earlier analysis of fewer than 750 of the donors called V segments functional above 56.7% productive rearrangements and segregating when the between-donor standard deviation exceeded 5%. A statistical classification framework was built for diagnosing cytomegalovirus status from the catalog of TCR beta chain sequences. A later analysis assigned V and J genes by comparing TCR nucleotide sequences with IMGT/GENE-DB human TR gene sequences. The TCRdist pipeline was used in a later analysis to assign CDR3 sequences and most-parsimonious VDJ recombination scenarios. In a later analysis, each TCR beta chain was defined by its CDR3 amino acid sequence together with its V-gene family, and reads lacking a unique V-gene family were excluded. In a later analysis, some 600 highly shared, low-generation-probability nucleotide sequences were removed to address suspected cross-contamination and a sequencing artifact. In a later analysis, a clonal expansion index for each public chain was calculated from normalized within-repertoire ranks of inferred template counts. Generation probabilities in a later analysis came from a VDJ recombination model fitted to out-of-frame rearrangements, and those results were checked against IGoR. In a later analysis, TCR-TCR, TCR-HLA and TCR-CMV co-occurrence was scored with hypergeometric tests, and a repertoire-size bias correction was applied to TCR pairs. In a later analysis, false discovery rates were estimated by permuting HLA or CMV assignments 20 times. In a later analysis, co-occurring TCRs were grouped using DBSCAN, and TCRdist sequence similarity was added for clustering within HLA-allele-positive subsets. Co-occurrence clustering excluded repertoires with fewer than 30,000 or more than 120,000 public chains, plus five with anomalous nucleotide sharing. What TCRdb holds here is the immuneACCESS table cut down to in-frame rearrangements. Part of the clones is not present; checked against another copy, under half of the missing clones reflect an unresolved V gene, and the others are unexplained. V and J calls and clone size follow that table, whereas D and trimming were derived from the DNA. This sample's table has entries for tens of thousands of clones. Together, the top ten hold around 12% of the sample.

Trimming takes 5 bases from V and 5 bases from J, and the germline ends sit 15 bases apart. The germline V gene (reference sequence) yields GTSNPN for CDR1 and SVGIG for CDR2. Its CDR3 holds 14 amino acids, cysteine through phenylalanine. Just CDR3 DNA is preserved here, 42 bases in frame from base 1. The cohort was made up of several hundred healthy bone marrow donors. At the time of sampling, all cohort members were nominally healthy, though unrecorded immune exposures were likely present. The donor tested CMV seropositive, placing the donor among the 289 seropositive members of the cohort. A peripheral blood sample was provided by each donor, and peripheral blood mononuclear cells were used for TCR beta sequencing. Genomic DNA extraction from the blood cell samples was performed with the Qiagen DNeasy Blood Extraction Kit. On this clone itself: Its recognized antigen is unknown.

General study outcomes and caveats: Across donors, most TCR sequences were observed very rarely, whereas some public TCRs were present in many individuals. The only immune exposure information available for the cohort was CMV serostatus. A further reported finding was that TCR beta sequences accurately predicted the HLA-A and HLA-B alleles for most subjects in the first cohort. Sequencing depth was assumed to be roughly uniform across donors in the presence/absence analyses, though that assumption may not hold. Several of the top co-occurrence clusters appeared to be linked to parvovirus B19, influenza, CMV and Epstein-Barr virus, according to a later analysis. According to the authors, the approach could potentially be generalized to other disease states and immunological phenotypes. At a false discovery rate of 0.05, a later analysis linked 15,000 to 20,000 TCR beta sequences to specific HLA alleles. The study listed 164 TCR beta chains as associated with cytomegalovirus. In this cohort, only TCR beta chains were sequenced, and detectable features were limited by the absence of alpha or paired-chain data. Some IMGT-functional V segments, including TRBV6-2 and TRBV6-3, could not be told apart with the 87-base-pair reads, so those segments were excluded. A later genetic analysis reported fewer N-insertions in productive TCRs among donors in an Asian-associated ancestry cluster than the roughly 700-donor mean. A later analysis found that HLA-associated TCR beta chains were more clonally expanded and had lower generation probabilities than equally common non-associated chains. When HLA alleles, especially DR and DQ, strongly co-occurred, attributing TCR associations to individual alleles was difficult. A later analysis found that TCR association rates varied across HLA loci, with DRB1 alleles showing the most associated TCRs and HLA-C alleles the fewest. Because counts were too low, about 18 rarely observed V segments, including chromosome 9 orphons, were left out of the earlier analysis of some 640 of the donors. Linkage disequilibrium might explain the correlated functional status among segregating V segments, but an unknown experimental factor could not be ruled out. HLA typing was unavailable for some donors at each locus, so association tests used only the typed subset. V-gene and J-gene trimming of TCR beta chains was associated with a missense DCLRE1C variant in a later genetic analysis, and the association was replicated in an independent cohort. A cluster of highly shared sequence variants was judged likely to be a technical artifact of the sequencing pipeline. In vitro tests confirmed that a few of the cytomegalovirus-associated TCR beta chains recognize cytomegalovirus antigens. In an earlier analysis of some 550 of the donors, most TCR beta V segments were observed in productive rearrangements about 90% or about 30% of the time, broadly matching IMGT annotations. Most CMV-associated TCR beta chains appeared to be HLA-restricted in a later analysis, and the HLA associations seemed to be driven largely by CMV exposure. The classifier was reported to diagnose cytomegalovirus status with high specificity and sensitivity in both the original cohort and the validation cohort.

The chain links TRBV30 with TRBJ1-4; tentative D gene TRBD1, with 6 bases matching. The clonotype was recovered from a man aged 18 to 30 in good health and CMV-seropositive. Sequenced material: PBMCs. The sequenced DNA is TGTGCCTGGGAAACAGGGATAGGGAATGAAAAACTGTTTTTT. It encodes CAWETGIGNEKLFF.